Given below is one T cell receptor (beta chain) in context. Its matching antigen is unknown. The repertoire came from unfractionated whole blood and reflected all unsorted peripheral T cells. Alpha and beta constant-region primers primed reverse transcription of about 470 ng RNA. Using multiplexing indices, alpha and beta chain libraries were generated apart by chain-specific third strand synthesis. Each CDR3 protein is one row after TCRdb ran MiXCR on the 5' RACE reads. This sample has under 20,000 distinct CDR3 sequences; roughly a tenth occur once, and the top ten carry about 3%. These data originate in a study of HIV-infected patients and healthy controls. Study-level findings and limits: Mean usage of eight alpha and eight beta V genes differed significantly in HIV-infected patients versus controls.

The origin of this receptor is an adult in good health. The sample was blood.

The CDR3 spells CASSIGGSNQPQHF. The CDR3 DNA is TGTGCCAGTAGTATCGGCGGGAGCAATCAGCCCCAGCATTTT. The rearrangement uses TRBV19 and TRBJ1-5; unclear D gene. Trimming shortened V by 3 bases and J by 1 base, and 7 bases separated the two germline ends. CDR1 is LNHDA, CDR2 SQIVND, per germline (reference sequence). The CDR3 contains 14 residues. Full variable domain (outside the CDR3, taken from reference TRBV19 and TRBJ1-5): DGGITQSPKYLFRKEGQNVTLSCEQNLNHDAMYWYRQDPGQGLRLIYYSQIVNDFQKGDIAEGYSVSREKKESFPLTVTSAQKNPTAFYLCASSIGGSNQPQHFGDGTRLSIL.